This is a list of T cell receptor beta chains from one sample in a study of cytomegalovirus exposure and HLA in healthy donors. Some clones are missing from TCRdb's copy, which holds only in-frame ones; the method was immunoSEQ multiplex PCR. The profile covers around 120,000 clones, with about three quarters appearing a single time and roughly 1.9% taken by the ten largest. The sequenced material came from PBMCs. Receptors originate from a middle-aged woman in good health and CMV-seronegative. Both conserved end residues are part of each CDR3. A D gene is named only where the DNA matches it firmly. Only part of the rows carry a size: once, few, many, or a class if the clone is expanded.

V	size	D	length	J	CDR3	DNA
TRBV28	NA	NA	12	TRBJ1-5	CASSGGNQPQHF	TGTGCCAGCAGTGGGGGGAATCAGCCCCAGCATTTT
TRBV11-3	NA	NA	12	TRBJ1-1	CASSTGNTEAFF	TGTGCCAGCAGTACAGGGAACACTGAAGCTTTCTTT
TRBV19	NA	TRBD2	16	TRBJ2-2	CASSIDASGTTGELFF	TGTGCCAGTAGTATAGACGCTAGCGGGACTACCGGGGAGCTGTTTTTT
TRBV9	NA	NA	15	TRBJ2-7	CASSVASSAIYEQYF	TGTGCCAGCAGCGTAGCTTCGAGCGCCATTTACGAGCAGTACTTC
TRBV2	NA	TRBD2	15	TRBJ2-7	CASSWDSGEADEQYF	TGTGCCAGCAGTTGGGATAGCGGGGAGGCGGACGAGCAGTACTTC
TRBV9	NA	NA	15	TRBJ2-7	CASSVGSAVAYEQYF	TGTGCCAGCAGCGTAGGATCAGCGGTGGCCTACGAGCAGTACTTC
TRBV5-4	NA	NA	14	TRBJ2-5	CASSDGLIQETQYF	TGTGCCAGCAGCGATGGACTAATACAAGAGACCCAGTACTTC
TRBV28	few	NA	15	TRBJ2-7	CASSPWRVLSYEQYF	TGTGCCAGCAGCCCGTGGCGGGTCCTCTCCTACGAGCAGTACTTC
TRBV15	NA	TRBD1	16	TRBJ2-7	CATSDPGQGALNEQYF	TGTGCCACCAGCGACCCGGGACAGGGGGCGTTGAACGAGCAGTACTTC
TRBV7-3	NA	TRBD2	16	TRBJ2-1	CASSLETSGVGNEQFF	TGTGCCAGCAGCTTAGAAACTAGCGGGGTTGGGAATGAGCAGTTCTTC
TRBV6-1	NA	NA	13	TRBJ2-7	CALGQGGPYEQYF	TGTGCCCTGGGCCAGGGGGGCCCCTACGAGCAGTACTTC
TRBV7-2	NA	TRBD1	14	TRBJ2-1	CASSLGPTGSEQFF	TGTGCCAGCAGCTTAGGGCCGACAGGGTCTGAGCAGTTCTTC
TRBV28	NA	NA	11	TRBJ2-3	CASTEGDTQYF	TGTGCCAGCACCGAGGGAGATACGCAGTATTTT